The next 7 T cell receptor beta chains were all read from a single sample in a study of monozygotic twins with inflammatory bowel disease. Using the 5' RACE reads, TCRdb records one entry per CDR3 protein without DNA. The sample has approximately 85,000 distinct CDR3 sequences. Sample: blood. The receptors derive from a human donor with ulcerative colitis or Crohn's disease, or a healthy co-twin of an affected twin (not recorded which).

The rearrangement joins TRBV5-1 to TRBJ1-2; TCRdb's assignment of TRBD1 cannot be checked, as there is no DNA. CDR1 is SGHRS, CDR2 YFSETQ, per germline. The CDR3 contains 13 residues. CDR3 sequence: CASSVEGAYGYTF.

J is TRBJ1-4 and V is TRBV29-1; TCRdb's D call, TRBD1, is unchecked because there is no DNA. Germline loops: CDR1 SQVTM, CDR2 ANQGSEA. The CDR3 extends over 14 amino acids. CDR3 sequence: CSGYEGADGEKLFF.

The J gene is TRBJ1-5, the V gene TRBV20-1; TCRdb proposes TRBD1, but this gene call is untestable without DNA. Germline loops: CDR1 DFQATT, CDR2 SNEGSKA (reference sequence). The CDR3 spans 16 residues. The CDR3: CSALPTGQEGNQPQHF.

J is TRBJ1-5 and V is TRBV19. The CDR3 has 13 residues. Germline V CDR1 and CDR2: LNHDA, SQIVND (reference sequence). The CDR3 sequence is CASSPRRDQPQHF.

This chain's CDR3 is CASSPGGGTKNIQYF. This chain uses TRBV6-4 with TRBJ2-4; without DNA, the TCRdb call of TRBD1 cannot be checked. The CDR3 length is 15 residues. Germline loops: CDR1 MRHNA, CDR2 SNTAGT.

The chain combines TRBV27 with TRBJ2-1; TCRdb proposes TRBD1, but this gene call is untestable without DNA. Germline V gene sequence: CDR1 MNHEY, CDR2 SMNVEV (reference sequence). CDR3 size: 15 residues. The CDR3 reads CASSYRTGSANEQFF.

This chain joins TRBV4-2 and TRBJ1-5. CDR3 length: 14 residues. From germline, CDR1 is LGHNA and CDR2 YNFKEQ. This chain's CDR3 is CASSQEGSSQPQHF.